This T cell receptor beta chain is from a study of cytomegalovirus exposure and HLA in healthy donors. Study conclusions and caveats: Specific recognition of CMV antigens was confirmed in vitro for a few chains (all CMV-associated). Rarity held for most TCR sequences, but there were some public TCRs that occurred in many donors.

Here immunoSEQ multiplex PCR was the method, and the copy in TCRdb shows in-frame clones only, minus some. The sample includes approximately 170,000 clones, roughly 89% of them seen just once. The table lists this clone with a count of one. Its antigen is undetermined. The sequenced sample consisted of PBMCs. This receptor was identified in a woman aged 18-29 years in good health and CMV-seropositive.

DNA of the CDR3: TGCGCCAGCGGGGGGGACACTGAAGCTTTCTTT. Protein: CASGGDTEAFF. The chain carries TRBV4-1 and TRBJ1-1, with D maybe TRBD1 (5 bases). This CDR3 comprises 11 residues. Germline V lookup: CDR1 MGHRA, CDR2 YSYEKL. The germline V and J ends were trimmed by 8 bases and 3 bases, with 7 bases remaining between them.